Each of the 18 T cell receptor beta chains below was sequenced from the same sample in a study of cytomegalovirus exposure and HLA in healthy donors. PCR amplification relied on 60 Vbeta primers (plus 13 Jbeta primers). The assay was immunoSEQ multiplex PCR, and TCRdb's table has in-frame clones only and misses some. The sample carries about 120,000 clones, around 80% recorded once. Sequencing was performed on PBMCs. The receptors were gathered from a female donor in good health and CMV-seronegative.

The table lists this clone with a count of one. The chain couples TRBV4-1 to TRBJ1-4; D perhaps matches TRBD1 (5 bases). Trimming pared 0 bases from V and 3 bases from J, leaving 14 bases between. This CDR3 region has 17 residues. Germline-derived CDR1 and CDR2 are MGHRA and YSYEKL. In nucleotides, the CDR3 is TGCGCCAGCAGCCAAGAGGGGCGCTTGTCCCCTAATGAAAAACTGTTTTTT. Translation: CASSQEGRLSPNEKLFF.

The rearrangement uses TRBV7-2 and TRBJ1-6, with 9 nucleotides matching TRBD1. From germline, CDR1 is SGHTA and CDR2 FQGNSA. CDR3 length: 17 amino acids. V shed 6 bases and J 3 bases; nucleotides not matched to a gene: 9. The CDR3 here is CASRGWDREFYNSPLHF. In DNA form, the CDR3 reads TGTGCCAGCAGGGGATGGGACAGGGAATTCTATAATTCACCCCTCCACTTT.

This sequence joins TRBV7-9 and TRBJ1-1; unclear D gene. Trimming shortened V by 5 bases and J by 3 bases, and 7 bases separated the two germline ends. The CDR3 totals 12 residues. CDR1 and CDR2 from the germline V gene are SEHNR and FQNEAQ (reference sequence). CDR3 DNA: TGTGCCAGCAGCCCGGGAGACACTGAAGCTTTCTTT. It yields the protein CASSPGDTEAFF.

This clone was recorded a few times. The chain combines TRBV5-6 with TRBJ2-7, with D possibly being TRBD1 (6 bases). Germline values: CDR1 SGHDT, CDR2 YYEEEE. CDR3 length: 15 amino acids. V was shortened by 0 bases and J by 1 base, with 11 bases between the two germline ends. DNA for the CDR3: TGTGCCAGCAGCTTGGGTGGCAGGGGATCCTACGAGCAGTACTTC. Translated, it gives CASSLGGRGSYEQYF.

V and J are TRBV4-1 and TRBJ2-1; 7 bases match TRBD2. The ends lost 1 base at V and 3 bases at J; junction bases unmatched: 3. This CDR3 is 15 amino acids long. Germline CDR1 is MGHRA and CDR2 is YSYEKL. CDR3 nucleotide sequence: TGCGCCAGCAGCCAAGGGGGGGGTAACTACAATGAGCAGTTCTTC. It is translated as CASSQGGGNYNEQFF.

The V gene is TRBV5-4, the J gene TRBJ2-3; D is uncertain. Trimming left V 5 bases short and J 0 bases short, with 16 bases between. The CDR3 has 16 residues. CDR1 is SGHNT, CDR2 YYREEE, per germline (reference sequence). The chain's CDR3 is CASRSRSSHSTDTQYF. CDR3 DNA sequence: TGTGCCAGCAGATCGAGGAGTTCCCATAGCACAGATACGCAGTATTTT. Full variable domain (remainder filled in from reference TRBV5-4 and TRBJ2-3): ETGVTQSPTHLIKTRGQQVTLRCSSQSGHNTVSWYQQALGQGPQFIFQYYREEENGRGNFPPRFSGLQFPNYSSELNVNALELDDSALYLCASRSRSSHSTDTQYFGPGTRLTVL.

The genes are TRBV10-2 and TRBJ2-1; D is possibly TRBD1 (6 bases). The CDR3 loop spans 14 amino acids. Trimming removed 7 bases at V and 7 bases at J, with 17 bases between. Germline assignment: CDR1 WSHSY and CDR2 SAAADI. In nucleotides, the CDR3 is TGCGCCAGCACGGGTCGTGGGGGCCTGAATGAGCAGTTCTTC. Its translation is CASTGRGGLNEQFF.

The chain has TRBV7-9 and TRBJ2-4; no reliable D call. V shed 2 bases and J shed 0 bases, with 11 bases lying between them. The CDR3 totals 16 residues. Germline-derived CDR1 and CDR2 are SEHNR and FQNEAQ (reference sequence). The CDR3 nucleotides are TGTGCCAGCAGCTTAATTTCCGCTAGAGCCAAAAACATTCAGTACTTC. Amino acid sequence: CASSLISARAKNIQYF.

A word on this clone: Compared with germline, one end of the junction differs, possibly owing to a read error. V gene TRBV7-7 combines with J gene TRBJ1-2; 7 bases align to TRBD1. The germline CDR1 and CDR2 sequences are SSHAT and FNYEAQ (reference sequence). The CDR3 is made up of 15 amino acids. The CDR3 spells CASSSHRQGPFGYTF. The DNA for the CDR3 is TGTGCTAGCAGCTCCCACCGACAGGGCCCTTTTGGCTACACCTTC.

The chain carries TRBV30 and TRBJ1-1, with 7 positions matching TRBD1. V trimming: 3 bases; J trimming: 4 bases; junction bases outside the gene matches: 5. The germline gives CDR1 GTSNPN, CDR2 SVGIG (reference sequence). The CDR3 covers 13 residues. CDR3 amino acids: CAWRRQGLTEAFF. CDR3 DNA sequence: TGTGCCTGGAGAAGACAGGGACTCACTGAAGCTTTCTTT.

This clone was seen once. The genes are TRBV7-8 and TRBJ2-7, with TRBD2 as a possible D gene (6 bases). The V end was cut by 2 bases, the J end by 2 bases, with 10 bases between. The CDR3 is 14 residues long. The germline gives CDR1 SGHVS, CDR2 FQNEAQ. CDR3 residues: CASSLMGTPYEQYF. Here the CDR3 DNA reads TGTGCCAGCAGCTTAATGGGGACTCCCTACGAGCAGTACTTC. Using reference TRBV7-8 and TRBJ2-7 for the parts outside the CDR3, the full variable domain is GAGVSQSPRYKVAKRGQDVALRCDPISGHVSLFWYQQALGQGPEFLTYFQNEAQLDKSGLPSDRFFAERPEGSVSTLKIQRTQQEDSAVYLCASSLMGTPYEQYFGPGTRLTVT.

This clone showed up just a few times. The chain joins TRBV6-1 to TRBJ1-1, with D possibly being TRBD1 (6 bases). The germline CDR1 and CDR2 sequences are MNHNS and SASEGT. V shed 4 bases and J shed 12 bases, with 24 bases lying between them. The CDR3 sequence is 15 residues long. The chain's CDR3 is CASSASGQGKKESFF. The CDR3 DNA reads as TGTGCCAGCAGTGCCTCGGGACAAGGGAAAAAAGAGTCTTTCTTT.

The chain employs TRBV6-1 and TRBJ1-2, with D tentatively TRBD1 (6 bases). The CDR3 has 15 amino acids. Trimming removed 1 base at V and 0 bases at J, with 9 bases between. Germline V lookup: CDR1 MNHNS, CDR2 SASEGT. CDR3 DNA: TGTGCCAGCAGTGAAGAAGAGGGGGCTAACTATGGCTACACCTTC. It yields the protein CASSEEEGANYGYTF.

The V and J genes are TRBV19 and TRBJ2-3; D might be TRBD2 (6 bases). The CDR3 is 14 residues long. V was pared by 9 bases and J by 0 bases, with 13 bases between. In germline, CDR1 is LNHDA, CDR2 SQIVND (reference sequence). CDR3 DNA: TGTGCCAGCCAGCAGCGGGCTAGCACAGATACGCAGTATTTT. As protein: CASQQRASTDTQYF.

The chain uses TRBV6-5 and TRBJ2-1; TRBD1 might be the D (6 bases). Deletions cut 2 bases from V and 3 bases from J, with 11 bases between. The length of the CDR3 is 15 residues. CDR1 MNHEY and CDR2 SVGAGI come from the germline V gene. The CDR3 here is CASSYQGPFYNEQFF. The CDR3 DNA is TGTGCCAGCAGTTACCAGGGGCCCTTCTACAATGAGCAGTTCTTC.

Comment on this clone: The junction and the germline gene differ at one end; a read error may be behind it. The rearrangement joins TRBV25-1 to TRBJ2-5; D remains unclear. In germline, CDR1 is MGHDK, CDR2 SYGVNS. The length of the CDR3 is 11 residues. As DNA, the CDR3 is TGTGCCAGCGGTTTAGGAGAGGCCCAGTACTTC. Its protein is CASGLGEAQYF.

This clone was seen a handful of times. The chain has TRBV13 and TRBJ1-1, with TRBD1 matching over 8 bases. Germline CDR1 PRHDT, CDR2 FYEKMQ (reference sequence). V gave up 6 bases and J gave up 4 bases; unmatched junction bases: 7. The CDR3 totals 14 residues. The CDR3 spells CASRSVDRGTEAFF. For the CDR3, the DNA is TGTGCCAGCAGGTCAGTAGACAGGGGCACTGAAGCTTTCTTT.

CDR3 coding DNA: TGTGCCAGCAGCGTCATTGGAGAGTTTGGGAGCGAAGCTTTCTTT. Its translation is CASSVIGEFGSEAFF. This sequence joins TRBV7-8 and TRBJ1-1; D gene unclear. V was trimmed by 5 bases and J by 8 bases, leaving 21 bases between them. CDR3 length: 15 residues. CDR1 is SGHVS, CDR2 FQNEAQ, per germline.